These 9 T cell receptor beta chains were all obtained from the same sample, sequenced in a study of blood T cell repertoires in COVID-19. The repertoire was sequenced with immunoSEQ multiplex PCR; TCRdb's copy has only in-frame clones and lacks some. The repertoire holds 150,000 to 200,000 clones, with around 87% as singletons. Sequencing was performed on peripheral blood. These TCRs come from a man between 18 and 29 years old with acute or convalescent COVID-19.

J is TRBJ2-3 and V is TRBV9; 9 bases map to TRBD2. CDR3 length equals 14 residues. Trimming removed 4 bases from V and 2 bases from J; junction bases left unmatched: 2. Germline lookup yields CDR1 SGDLS and CDR2 YYNGEE. The CDR3 is CASSRGGDTDTQYF. CDR3 DNA: TGTGCCAGCAGCCGCGGGGGGGACACAGATACGCAGTATTTT.

This clone has a single count. The chain uses TRBV29-1 and TRBJ1-1; D may be TRBD1 (5 bases). Germline V gene data show CDR1 as SQVTM and CDR2 as ANQGSEA. The CDR3 contains 11 residues. V was pared by 4 bases and J by 4 bases, with 7 bases between. Here the CDR3 reads CSVGGLTEAFF. The DNA for the CDR3 is TGCAGCGTTGGGGGCCTCACTGAAGCTTTCTTT.

This clone showed up just once. The rearrangement links TRBV18 to TRBJ1-3, with TRBD1 matching over 7 bases. J lost 4 bases, V lost 3 bases, and 3 bases had no gene match. The germline CDR1 and CDR2 sequences are KGHSH and LQKENI. The CDR3 runs 14 residues. The CDR3 loop reads CASSPGQRGNTIYF. Here the CDR3 DNA reads TGTGCCAGCTCACCGGGACAGCGAGGAAACACCATATATTTT.

The chain links TRBV3-1 (or the pseudogene TRBV3-2) to TRBJ2-2; 7 bases are a match to TRBD1. The germline V gene encodes CDR1 LGHDT and CDR2 YNNKEL (reference sequence). CDR3 size: 19 residues. V gave up 1 base and J gave up 0 bases; unmatched junction bases: 11. The CDR3 loop is CASSQGSRTGTTNTGELFF. In nucleotides, the CDR3 is TGTGCCAGCAGCCAAGGATCGAGGACAGGAACGACGAACACCGGGGAGCTGTTTTTT.

This clone was recorded once. The chain links TRBV24-1 to TRBJ1-3; TRBD1 might be the D (5 bases). V was trimmed by 4 bases and J by 3 bases, leaving 12 bases between them. Per germline, CDR1 KGHDR and CDR2 SFDVKD. The CDR3 covers 15 residues. CDR3 bases: TGTGCCACCAGTGACCCCCGGGACTATGGAAACACCATATATTTT. Amino acids: CATSDPRDYGNTIYF.

The V call is TRBV7-3, the J call TRBJ2-3; TRBD2 is a possible D gene (5 bases). Germline assignment: CDR1 SGHTA and CDR2 FQGTGA. The CDR3 length is 15 residues. V was trimmed by 6 bases and J by 4 bases, leaving 17 bases between them. CDR3 in amino acids: CASSSRGGGSDTQYF. The CDR3 bases are TGTGCCAGCAGTTCTAGAGGAGGTGGGTCAGATACGCAGTATTTT.

V and J are TRBV28 and TRBJ1-1; tentatively, D is TRBD1 (5 bases). CDR1 is MDHEN and CDR2 is SYDVKM in the germline V gene. CDR3 length: 18 residues. Trimming left V 6 bases short and J 3 bases short, with 26 bases between. The CDR3 sequence is CASSAEGYLGGPDTEAFF. CDR3 sequence (DNA): TGTGCCAGCAGCGCTGAGGGGTATTTAGGAGGGCCGGACACTGAAGCTTTCTTT.

The V gene is TRBV28, the J gene TRBJ2-1, with 12 positions matching TRBD1. The V and J ends lost 7 bases and 7 bases, in that order; junction bases with no gene match: 11. Germline CDR1 and CDR2: MDHEN and SYDVKM. The CDR3 is 16 residues long. DNA for the CDR3: TGTGCCAGCATTAGCTCACCGGGACAGGGGGCAAATGAGCAGTTCTTC. Protein product: CASISSPGQGANEQFF.

This clone was recorded a few times. The chain recombines TRBV12-5 with TRBJ1-1, with D unclear. The V end was cut by 1 base, the J end by 1 base, with 7 bases between. Looked up from germline, CDR1 is LGHNT and CDR2 is FRNRAP. The CDR3 has 14 residues. The CDR3 sequence is CASGLGGPNTEAFF. As DNA, the CDR3 is TGTGCTAGTGGTTTGGGAGGGCCGAACACTGAAGCTTTCTTT. The full variable domain, completed using reference TRBV12-5 and TRBJ1-1, is DARVTQTPRHKVTEMGQEVTMRCQPILGHNTVFWYRQTMMQGLELLAYFRNRAPLDDSGMPKDRFSAEMPDATLATLKIQPSEPRDSAVYFCASGLGGPNTEAFFGQGTRLTVV.